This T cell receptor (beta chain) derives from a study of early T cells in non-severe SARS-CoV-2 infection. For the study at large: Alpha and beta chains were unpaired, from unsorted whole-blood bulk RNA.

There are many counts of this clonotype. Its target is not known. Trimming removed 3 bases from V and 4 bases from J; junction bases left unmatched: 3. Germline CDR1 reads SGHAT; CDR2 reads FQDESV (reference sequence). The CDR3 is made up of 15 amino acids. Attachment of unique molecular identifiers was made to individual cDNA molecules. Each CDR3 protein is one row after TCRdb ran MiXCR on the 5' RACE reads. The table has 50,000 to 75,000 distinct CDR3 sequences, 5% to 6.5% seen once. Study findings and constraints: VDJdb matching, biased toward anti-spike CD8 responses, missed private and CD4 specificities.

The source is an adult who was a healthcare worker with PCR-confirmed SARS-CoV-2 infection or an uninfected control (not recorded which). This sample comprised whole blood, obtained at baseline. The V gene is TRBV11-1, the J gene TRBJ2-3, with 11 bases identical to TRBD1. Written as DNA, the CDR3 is TGTGCCAGCAGCTTCCCGGGACAGGGGGCAGATACGCAGTATTTT. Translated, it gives CASSFPGQGADTQYF.